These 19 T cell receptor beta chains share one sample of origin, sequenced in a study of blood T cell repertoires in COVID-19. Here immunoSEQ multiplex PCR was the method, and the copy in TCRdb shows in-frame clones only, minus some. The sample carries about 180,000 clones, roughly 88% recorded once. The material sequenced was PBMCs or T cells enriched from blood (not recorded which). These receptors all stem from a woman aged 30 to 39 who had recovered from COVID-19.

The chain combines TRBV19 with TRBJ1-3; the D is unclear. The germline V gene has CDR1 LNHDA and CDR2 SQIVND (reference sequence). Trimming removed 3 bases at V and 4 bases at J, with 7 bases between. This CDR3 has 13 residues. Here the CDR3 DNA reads TGTGCCAGTAGTATTCTCCTCGGAAACACCATATATTTT. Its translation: CASSILLGNTIYF.

The CDR3 loop is CASSDRAGADTGELFF. The CDR3 DNA sequence: TGTGCCAGCAGCGATCGAGCGGGAGCGGACACCGGGGAGCTGTTTTTT. The chain is built from TRBV9 and TRBJ2-2, with 8 bases that match TRBD2. The CDR3 consists of 16 residues. Germline lookup yields CDR1 SGDLS and CDR2 YYNGEE. Germline trimming cut 3 bases from V and 3 bases from J; bases unmatched to any gene: 7. Drawing the rest from reference TRBV9 and TRBJ2-2, the complete variable domain is DSGVTQTPKHLITATGQRVTLRCSPRSGDLSVYWYQQSLDQGLQFLIQYYNGEERAKGNILERFSAQQFPDLHSELNLSSLELGDSALYFCASSDRAGADTGELFFGEGSRLTVL.

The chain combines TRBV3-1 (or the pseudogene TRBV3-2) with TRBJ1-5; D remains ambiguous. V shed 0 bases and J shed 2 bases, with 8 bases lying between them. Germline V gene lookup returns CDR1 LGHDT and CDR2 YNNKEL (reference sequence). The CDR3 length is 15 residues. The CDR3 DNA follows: TGTGCCAGCAGCCAAGATGCGGCAGGCAATCAGCCCCAGCATTTT. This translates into CASSQDAAGNQPQHF.

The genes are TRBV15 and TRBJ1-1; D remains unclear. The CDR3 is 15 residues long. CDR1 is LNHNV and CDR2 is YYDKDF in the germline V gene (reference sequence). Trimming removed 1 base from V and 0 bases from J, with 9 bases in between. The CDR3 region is CATSRGELMNTEAFF. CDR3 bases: TGTGCCACCAGCAGAGGTGAGTTGATGAACACTGAAGCTTTCTTT.

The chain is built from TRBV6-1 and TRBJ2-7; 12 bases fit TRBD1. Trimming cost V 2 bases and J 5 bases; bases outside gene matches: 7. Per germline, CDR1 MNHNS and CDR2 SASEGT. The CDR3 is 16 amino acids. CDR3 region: CASSEIFGTGGDEQYF. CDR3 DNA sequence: TGTGCCAGCAGTGAAATCTTCGGGACAGGGGGCGACGAGCAGTACTTC.

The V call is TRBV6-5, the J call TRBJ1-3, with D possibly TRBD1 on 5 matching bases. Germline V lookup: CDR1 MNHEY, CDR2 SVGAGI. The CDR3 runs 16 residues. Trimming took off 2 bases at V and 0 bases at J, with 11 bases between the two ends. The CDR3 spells CASSYDGGSSGNTIYF. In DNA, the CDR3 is TGTGCCAGCAGTTACGATGGGGGGAGCTCTGGAAACACCATATATTTT.

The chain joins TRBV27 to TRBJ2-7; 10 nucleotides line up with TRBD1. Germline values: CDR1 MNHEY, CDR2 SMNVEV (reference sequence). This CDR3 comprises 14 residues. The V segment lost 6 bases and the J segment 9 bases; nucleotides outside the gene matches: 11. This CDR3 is CASSPRDRGYAQYF. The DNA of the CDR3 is TGTGCCAGCAGCCCAAGGGACAGGGGTTATGCGCAGTACTTC.

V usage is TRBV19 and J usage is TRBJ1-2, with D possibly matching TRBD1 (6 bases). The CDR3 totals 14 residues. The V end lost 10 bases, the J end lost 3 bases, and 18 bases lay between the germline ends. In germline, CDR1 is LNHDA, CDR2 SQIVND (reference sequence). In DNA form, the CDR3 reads TGTGCCACCCAAGGAACGACAGGATACTATGGCTACACCTTC. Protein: CATQGTTGYYGYTF.

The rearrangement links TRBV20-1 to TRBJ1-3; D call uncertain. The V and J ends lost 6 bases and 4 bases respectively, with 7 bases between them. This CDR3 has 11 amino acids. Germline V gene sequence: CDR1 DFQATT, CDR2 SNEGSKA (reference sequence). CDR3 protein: CSAGGGNTIYF. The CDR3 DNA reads TGCAGTGCGGGAGGAGGAAACACCATATATTTT.

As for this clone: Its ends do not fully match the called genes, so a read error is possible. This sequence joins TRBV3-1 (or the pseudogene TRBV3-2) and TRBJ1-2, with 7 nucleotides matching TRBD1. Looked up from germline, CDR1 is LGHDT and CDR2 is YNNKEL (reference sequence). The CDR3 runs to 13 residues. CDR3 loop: CASSQDQGRGTQF. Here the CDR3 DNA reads TGTGCCAGCAGCCAAGATCAAGGCAGGGGGACCCAATTC.

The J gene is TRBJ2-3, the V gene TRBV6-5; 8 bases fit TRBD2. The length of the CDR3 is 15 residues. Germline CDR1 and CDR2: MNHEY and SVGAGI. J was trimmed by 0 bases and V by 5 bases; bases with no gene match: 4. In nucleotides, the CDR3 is TGTGCCAGCAGTCTATTAGCGGGAAGCACAGATACGCAGTATTTT. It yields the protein CASSLLAGSTDTQYF.

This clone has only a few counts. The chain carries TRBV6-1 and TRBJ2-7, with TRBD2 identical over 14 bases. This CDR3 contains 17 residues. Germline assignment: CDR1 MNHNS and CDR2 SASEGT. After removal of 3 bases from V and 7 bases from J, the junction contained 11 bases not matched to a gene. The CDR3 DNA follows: TGTGCCAGCAGTGAGAGTGGTGGGACTAGCGGGAGAAAAGAGCAGTACTTC. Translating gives CASSESGGTSGRKEQYF.

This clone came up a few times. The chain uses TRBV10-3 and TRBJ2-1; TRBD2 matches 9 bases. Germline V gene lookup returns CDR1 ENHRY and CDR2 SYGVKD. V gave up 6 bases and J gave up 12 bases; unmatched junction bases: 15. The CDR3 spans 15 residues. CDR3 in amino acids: CAIRTGLREGLGQFF. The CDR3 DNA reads TGTGCCATCAGAACGGGTTTGCGGGAGGGCCTTGGGCAGTTCTTC.

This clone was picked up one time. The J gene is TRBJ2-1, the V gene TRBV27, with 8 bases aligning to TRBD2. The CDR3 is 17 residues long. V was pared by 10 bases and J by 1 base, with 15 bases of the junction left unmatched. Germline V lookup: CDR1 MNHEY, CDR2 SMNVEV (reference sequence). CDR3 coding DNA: TGTGCCACCCACAGGCCCGTAGCGGGGACGTCCTACAATGAGCAGTTCTTC. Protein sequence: CATHRPVAGTSYNEQFF.

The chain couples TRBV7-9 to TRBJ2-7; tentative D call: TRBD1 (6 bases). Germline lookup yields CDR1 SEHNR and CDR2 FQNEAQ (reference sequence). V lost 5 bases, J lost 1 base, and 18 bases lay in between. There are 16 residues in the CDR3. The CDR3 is CASSATTGFYSYEQYF. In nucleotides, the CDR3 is TGTGCCAGCAGCGCGACGACAGGTTTTTATTCCTACGAGCAGTACTTC.

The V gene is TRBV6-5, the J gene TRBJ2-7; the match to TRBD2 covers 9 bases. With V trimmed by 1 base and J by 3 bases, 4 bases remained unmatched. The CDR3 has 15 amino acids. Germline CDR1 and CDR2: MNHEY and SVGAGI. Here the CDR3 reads CASSYWLAGFYEQYF. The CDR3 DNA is TGTGCCAGCAGTTACTGGCTAGCGGGGTTCTACGAGCAGTACTTC.

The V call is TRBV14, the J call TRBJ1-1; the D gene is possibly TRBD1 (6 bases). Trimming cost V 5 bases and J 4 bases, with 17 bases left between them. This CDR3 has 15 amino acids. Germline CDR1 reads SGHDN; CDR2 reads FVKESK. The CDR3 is CASSGARGAATEAFF. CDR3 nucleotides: TGTGCCAGCAGCGGGGCACGGGGGGCGGCCACTGAAGCTTTCTTT.

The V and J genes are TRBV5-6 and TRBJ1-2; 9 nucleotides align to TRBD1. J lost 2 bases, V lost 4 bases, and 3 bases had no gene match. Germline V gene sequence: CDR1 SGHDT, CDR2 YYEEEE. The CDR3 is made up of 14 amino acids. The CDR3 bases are TGTGCCAGCAGCATGGGACAGGGCAACTATGGCTACACCTTC. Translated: CASSMGQGNYGYTF.

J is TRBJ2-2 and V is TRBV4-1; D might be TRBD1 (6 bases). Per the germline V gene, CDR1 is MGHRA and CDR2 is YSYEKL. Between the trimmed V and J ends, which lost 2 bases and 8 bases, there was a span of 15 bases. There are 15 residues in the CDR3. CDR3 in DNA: TGCGCCAGCAGCCAAACGGACAGCAGGGGAGGGGAGCTGTTTTTT. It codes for CASSQTDSRGGELFF.